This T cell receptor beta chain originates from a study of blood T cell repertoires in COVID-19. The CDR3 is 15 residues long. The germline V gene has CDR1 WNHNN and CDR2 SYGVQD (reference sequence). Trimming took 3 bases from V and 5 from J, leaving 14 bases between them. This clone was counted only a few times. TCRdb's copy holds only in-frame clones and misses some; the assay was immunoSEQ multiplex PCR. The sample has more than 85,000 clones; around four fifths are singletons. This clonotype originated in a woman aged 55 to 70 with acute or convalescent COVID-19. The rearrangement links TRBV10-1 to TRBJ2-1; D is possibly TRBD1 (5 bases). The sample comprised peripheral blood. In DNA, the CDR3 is TGCGCCAGCAGTGACAAGGGGAACGCTAACAATGAGCAGTTCTTC. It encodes CASSDKGNANNEQFF.